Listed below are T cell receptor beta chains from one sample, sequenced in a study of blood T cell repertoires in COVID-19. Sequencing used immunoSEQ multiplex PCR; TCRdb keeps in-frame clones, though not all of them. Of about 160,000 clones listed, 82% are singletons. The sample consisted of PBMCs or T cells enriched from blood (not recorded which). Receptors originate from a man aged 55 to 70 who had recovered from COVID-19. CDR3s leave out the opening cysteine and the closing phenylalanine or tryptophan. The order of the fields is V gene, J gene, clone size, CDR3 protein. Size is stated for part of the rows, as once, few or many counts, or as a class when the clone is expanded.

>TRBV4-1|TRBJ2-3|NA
ASSQDSRGGADTQY
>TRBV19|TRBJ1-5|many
ASSTYRQAGSNQPQH
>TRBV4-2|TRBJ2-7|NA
ASSRDGRTSYEQY
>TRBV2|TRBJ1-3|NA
ASGTGGISGNTIY
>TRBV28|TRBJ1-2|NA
ASSSRGRGGTYLGYT
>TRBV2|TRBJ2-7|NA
ASSVALAGTYEQY
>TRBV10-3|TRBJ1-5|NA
ATRTDYNSNQPQH
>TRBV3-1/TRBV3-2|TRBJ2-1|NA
ASSQEGLAGVAYNEQF
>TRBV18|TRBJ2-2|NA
ASSPRISANTGELF
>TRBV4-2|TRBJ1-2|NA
ASSQGQEGDYGYT
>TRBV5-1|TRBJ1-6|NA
ASSLGGFDSPLH
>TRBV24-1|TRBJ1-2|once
APSQGNGYT
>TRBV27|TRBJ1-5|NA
ASSKNNQPQH
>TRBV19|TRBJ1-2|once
ASSISVAGREYYGYT
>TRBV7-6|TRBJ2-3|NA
ASSLSFGRQDTQY
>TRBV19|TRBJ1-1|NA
ASNNREGGTEAF
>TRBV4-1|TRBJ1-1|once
ASSQDLGQGLTTEAF
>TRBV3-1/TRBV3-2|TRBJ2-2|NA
ASSQGRANTGELF
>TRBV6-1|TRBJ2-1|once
ASSEARLAGSNEQF
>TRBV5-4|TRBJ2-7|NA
ASSLAGTGYYEQY
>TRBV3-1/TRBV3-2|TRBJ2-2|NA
ASSRVDTGELF
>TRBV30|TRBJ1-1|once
AWSTSRKSGTGGLPNTEAF
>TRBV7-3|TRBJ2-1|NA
ASSPGRGVYNEQF
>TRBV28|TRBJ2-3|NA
ASSLAGGMGDTQY
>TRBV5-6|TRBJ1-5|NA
ASSLRDRGVNQPQH
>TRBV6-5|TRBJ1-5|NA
ASRPRDRNQPQH